The text below deals with one T cell receptor (beta chain). A few counts support this clonotype. Its recognized antigen is unknown. No base qualities exist here, and no much larger clone lies one base off it. As encoded in the germline V gene, CDR1 is MDHEN while CDR2 is SYDVKM. Measured from the cysteine to the phenylalanine, the CDR3 is 14 residues long. Only the CDR3 region is kept as DNA, spanning 42 bases read in frame from base 1. V and J are truncated by 3 bases and 2 bases respectively, leaving an intervening sequence of 8 bases. This specimen comes from a study of neurological immune-mediated disorders (dated by TCRdb to the late 2010s). Regarding the research as a whole: Peripheral blood TCR-beta repertoires from patients with HTLV-I-associated myelopathy (HAM/TSP), patients with multiple sclerosis, and healthy controls were compared in the study using UMI-based sequencing. The 90 to 110 TCR-beta libraries covered PBMC samples along with longitudinal samples, technical triplicates, and paired sorted CD4+ and CD8+ T-cell subsets. The cohort was made up of 68 subjects, consisting of roughly 15 HAM/TSP patients, about 35 multiple sclerosis patients and 20 healthy controls.

General conclusions and limits of the study: Expanded clones from different subjects shared no identical CDR3 amino acid sequences, which suggests that TCR-beta repertoires were private in all groups. The highest TCR clonal expansion was observed in HAM/TSP patients, whereas the lowest was observed in MS patients, even when compared with healthy controls.

cDNA was synthesized by template-switch 5'RACE using a primer with a 10-nucleotide random unique molecular identifier that tagged each TCR transcript. Every sequencing run yielded over 190 million TCR-beta sequences covering 15-18 subjects. The RNeasy kit was used for extraction of total RNA. The KAPA Real-time Library Amplification kit was used to amplify TCR-beta VDJ regions with primers targeting the TCR constant region and the 5'RACE anchor. A first PCR added sample indexes and Illumina adaptors, after which a second PCR increased the library yield. After Ampure bead purification, the roughly 650 bp TCR product was size-selected on a 2% E-gel SizeSelection system. Before pooling, libraries had their quality checked on a Bioanalyzer, their concentration measured with Qubit, and their quantity determined with the Kapa Library Quantification kit. Paired-end 2 x 150 bp sequencing of the libraries was performed on an Illumina HiSeq 2500. To increase sequence diversity, about 24-32% phiX was spiked into each library pool. Regarding the original processing steps: Quality-filtered reads were processed with the UMI-based MiGEC pipeline, and over 85% of raw TCR sequences were removed by the MiGEC pipeline during error correction. VDJ genes were aligned to IMGT germline references, and clonotypes were defined by unique CDR3 amino acid sequence plus V-J genes. Clonal expansion, Shannon diversity and CDR3 relatedness were evaluated with VDJtools (CalcPairwiseDistances, ClusterSamples), while phylogenetic trees were built in CLCbio workbench. Expanded clones were defined as having at least 8 unique UMIs, based on coefficient-of-variation modelling across technical triplicates. TCRdb trimmed public reads at Q25 via fastp, called clones via MiXCR and kept in-frame beta chains. Merged by CDR3 protein, the rows form single entries marked with the most common genes and DNA. Clone size and V and J calls follow TCRdb, not the original study. In all, the sample holds just under 40,000 distinct CDR3 sequences, and about 7% of those were seen once. The ten biggest clones cover 5.5% to 6.5% of the sample.

Blood bank volunteers in Maryland, USA served as the healthy controls. For sorted-subset TCR libraries, some 950,000 sorted CD4+ or CD8+ T cells were used. Peripheral blood was subjected to Ficoll-Hypaque density gradient centrifugation to isolate PBMCs, which were then cryopreserved in liquid nitrogen. The study also sequenced paired sorted CD4+ and CD8+ subsets from healthy controls, HAM/TSP patients and MS patients. This TCR derives from a man aged 50-60 years in good health. The sequence joins TRBV28 to TRBJ2-1; tentative D gene TRBD1, with 5 bases matching. Sequenced: CD4+ T cells from blood. In nucleotide form, the sequence is TGTGCCAGCAGTTTGGGGCCTACCTACAATGAGCAGTTCTTC. Its amino acids are CASSLGPTYNEQFF.